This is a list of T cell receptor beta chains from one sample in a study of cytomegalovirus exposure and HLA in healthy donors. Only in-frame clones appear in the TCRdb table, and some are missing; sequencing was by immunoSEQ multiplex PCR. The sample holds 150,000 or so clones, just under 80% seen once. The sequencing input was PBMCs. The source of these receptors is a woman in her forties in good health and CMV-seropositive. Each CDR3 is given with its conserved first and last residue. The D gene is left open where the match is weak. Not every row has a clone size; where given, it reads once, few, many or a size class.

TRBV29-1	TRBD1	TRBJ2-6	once	CSVEALTGGDPGANVLTF	TGCAGCGTTGAAGCATTGACAGGGGGAGACCCTGGGGCCAACGTCCTGACTTTC
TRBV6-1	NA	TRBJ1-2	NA	CASSEPWGEVSYGYTF	TGTGCCAGCAGTGAACCGTGGGGGGAGGTTTCTTATGGCTACACCTTC
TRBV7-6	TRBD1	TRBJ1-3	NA	CVSSFRRQGVRGNTIYF	TGTGTCAGCAGCTTCCGACGACAGGGGGTACGCGGAAACACCATATATTTT
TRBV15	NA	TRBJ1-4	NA	CATSRGGKENEKLFF	TGTGCCACCAGCAGAGGAGGTAAAGAAAATGAAAAACTGTTTTTT
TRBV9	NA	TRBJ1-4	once	CASSVGEEAVATNEKLFF	TGTGCCAGCAGCGTAGGGGAGGAGGCTGTTGCAACTAATGAAAAACTGTTTTTT
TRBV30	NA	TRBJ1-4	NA	CAWSVFLQGRNEKLFF	TGTGCCTGGAGTGTATTTTTACAGGGAAGGAACGAAAAACTGTTTTTT
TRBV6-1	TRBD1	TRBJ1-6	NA	CASSRDRVLPLHF	TGTGCCAGCTCGCGGGACAGGGTTTTACCCCTCCACTTT
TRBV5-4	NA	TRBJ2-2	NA	CASSFKGAGELFF	TGTGCCAGCAGCTTTAAGGGGGCCGGGGAGCTGTTTTTT
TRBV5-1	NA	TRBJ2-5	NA	CASSAGLTGRREETQYF	TGCGCCAGCAGCGCAGGGTTGACAGGACGAAGGGAAGAGACCCAGTACTTC
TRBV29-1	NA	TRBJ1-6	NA	CSVTQGGNSPLHF	TGCAGCGTGACACAGGGTGGGAATTCACCCCTCCACTTT
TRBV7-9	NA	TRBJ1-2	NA	CSSSFWGSDGGYTF	TGTTCCAGCAGCTTCTGGGGCTCGGATGGTGGCTACACCTTC
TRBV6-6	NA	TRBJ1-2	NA	CASRQQGEPNNYGYTF	TGTGCCAGCAGACAACAGGGCGAGCCGAATAACTATGGCTACACCTTC
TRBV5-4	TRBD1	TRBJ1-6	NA	CASSSRGSYNSPLHF	TGTGCCAGCAGTTCCAGGGGGTCCTATAATTCACCCCTCCACTTT
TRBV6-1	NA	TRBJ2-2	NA	CASSDQAGRYTGELFF	TGTGCCAGCAGTGATCAGGCAGGGCGTTACACCGGGGAGCTGTTTTTT
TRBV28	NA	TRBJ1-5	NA	CASSPGPQPQHF	TGTGCCAGCAGTCCAGGGCCTCAGCCCCAGCATTTT
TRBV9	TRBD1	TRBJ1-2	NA	CASSQRGDRVSSGYTF	TGTGCCAGCAGCCAAAGAGGGGACAGGGTTTCTTCTGGCTACACCTTC
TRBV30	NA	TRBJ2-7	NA	CAWSFMSLYEQYF	TGTGCCTGGAGTTTTATGTCCCTCTACGAGCAGTACTTC
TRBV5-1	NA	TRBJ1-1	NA	CASSFSGGDTEAFF	TGCGCCAGCAGCTTTTCCGGGGGTGACACTGAAGCTTTCTTT
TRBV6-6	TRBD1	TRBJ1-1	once	CASSVHRGSEAFF	TGTGCCAGCAGTGTTCACAGGGGCTCTGAAGCTTTCTTT
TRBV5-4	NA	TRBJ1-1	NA	CASSTVTGRNTEAFF	TGTGCCAGCAGCACTGTAACAGGGAGGAACACTGAAGCTTTCTTT
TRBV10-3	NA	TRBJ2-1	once	CAISERDEQFF	TGTGCCATCAGTGAACGAGATGAGCAGTTCTTC
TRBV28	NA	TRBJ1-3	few	CASYRQQPLNTIYF	TGTGCCAGTTACAGACAGCAGCCACTAAACACCATATATTTT
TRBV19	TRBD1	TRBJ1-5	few	CASSRTGDNQPQHF	TGTGCCAGTAGTAGGACAGGGGACAATCAGCCCCAGCATTTT
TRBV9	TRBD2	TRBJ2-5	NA	CASSVLAGGPRETQYF	TGTGCCAGCAGCGTACTAGCGGGGGGGCCGCGGGAGACCCAGTACTTC
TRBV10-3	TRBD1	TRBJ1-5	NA	CAISETTGSNQPQHF	TGTGCCATCAGTGAAACGACAGGGAGCAATCAGCCCCAGCATTTT
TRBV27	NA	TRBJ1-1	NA	CASSFSLPNTEAFF	TGTGCCAGCAGTTTTTCCCTACCGAACACTGAAGCTTTCTTT
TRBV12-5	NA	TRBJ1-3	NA	CASGVTLGNTIYF	TGTGCTAGTGGTGTGACACTGGGAAACACCATATATTTT
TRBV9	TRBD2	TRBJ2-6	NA	CASNGLAGTRPGANVLTF	TGTGCCAGCAACGGACTAGCGGGGACCCGCCCTGGGGCCAACGTCCTGACTTTC
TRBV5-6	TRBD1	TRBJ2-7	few	CASSFQGQGFYEQYF	TGTGCCAGCAGCTTCCAGGGACAGGGGTTTTACGAGCAGTACTTC
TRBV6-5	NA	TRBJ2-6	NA	CASSRAGANVLTF	TGTGCCAGCAGTCGAGCTGGGGCCAACGTCCTGACTTTC
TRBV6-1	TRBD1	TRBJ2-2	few	CASSVLDRGYTGELFF	TGTGCCAGCAGTGTTCTGGACAGGGGGTACACCGGGGAGCTGTTTTTT
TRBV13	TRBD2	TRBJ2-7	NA	CASSTGTSGGLSEQYF	TGTGCCAGCAGCACGGGGACTAGCGGGGGGCTTAGCGAGCAGTACTTC
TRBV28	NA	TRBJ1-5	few	CASSRGAGGNQPQHF	TGTGCCAGCAGTCGGGGGGCGGGCGGTAATCAGCCCCAGCATTTT
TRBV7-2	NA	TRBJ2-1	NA	CASSLEASYYNEQFF	TGTGCCAGCAGCTTAGAAGCTAGTTACTACAATGAGCAGTTCTTC
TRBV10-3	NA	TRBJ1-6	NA	CAISRRESYNSPLHF	TGTGCCATCAGCCGTCGGGAGTCCTATAATTCACCCCTCCACTTT
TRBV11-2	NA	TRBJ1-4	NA	CASSSTGMEHEKLFF	TGTGCCAGCAGTTCAACAGGGATGGAACACGAAAAACTGTTTTTT
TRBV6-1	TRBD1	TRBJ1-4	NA	CASSAGTGGSNNEKLFF	TGTGCCAGCAGTGCCGGGACAGGGGGGTCAAATAATGAAAAACTGTTTTTT
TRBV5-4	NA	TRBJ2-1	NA	CASSSPAGRTYNEQFF	TGTGCCAGCAGCTCTCCGGCGGGGAGGACATACAATGAGCAGTTCTTC
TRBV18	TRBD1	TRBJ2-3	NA	CASSPLPTGVATDTQYF	TGTGCCAGCTCACCTCTTCCGACAGGGGTGGCCACAGATACGCAGTATTTT
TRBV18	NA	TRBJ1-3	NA	CASSPLDSGNTIYF	TGTGCCAGCTCACCTTTAGATTCTGGAAACACCATATATTTT
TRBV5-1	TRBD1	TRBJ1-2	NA	CASSLTGAEGYTF	TGCGCCAGCAGCTTGACAGGGGCAGAGGGCTACACCTTC
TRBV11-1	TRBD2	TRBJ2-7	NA	CASSYLTSGRSYEQYF	TGTGCCAGCAGCTACCTGACTAGCGGGCGATCCTACGAGCAGTACTTC
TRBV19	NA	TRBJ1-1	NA	CAIKANQGNTEAFF	TGTGCCATTAAAGCGAATCAGGGGAACACTGAAGCTTTCTTT
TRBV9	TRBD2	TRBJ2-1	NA	CASSVVGTSGGRNEQFF	TGTGCCAGCAGCGTAGTCGGGACTAGCGGGGGTAGGAATGAGCAGTTCTTC
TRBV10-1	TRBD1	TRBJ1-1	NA	CASSKDRGLTEAFF	TGCGCCAGCAGTAAGGACAGGGGGCTCACTGAAGCTTTCTTT
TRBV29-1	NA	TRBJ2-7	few	CSVDGDATYEQYF	TGCAGCGTTGATGGAGACGCCACCTACGAGCAGTACTTC
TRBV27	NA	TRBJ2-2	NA	CASSRDRGTGELFF	TGTGCCAGCAGCCGCGACCGAGGGACCGGGGAGCTGTTTTTT
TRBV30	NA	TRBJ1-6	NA	CAWSVNRQKNSPLHF	TGTGCCTGGAGTGTAAATCGACAGAAAAATTCACCCCTCCACTTT
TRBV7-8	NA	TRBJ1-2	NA	CASSPLGGHGYTF	TGTGCCAGCAGCCCACTGGGGGGTCATGGCTACACCTTC
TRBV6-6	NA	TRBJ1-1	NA	CASRAPGIMAEAFF	TGTGCCAGCAGAGCACCAGGGATCATGGCTGAAGCTTTCTTT